Listed here are 25 T cell receptor beta chains from one sample, sequenced in a study of OX40 agonist ivuxolimab in advanced cancers. The protocol was immunoSEQ multiplex PCR, while the TCRdb copy is restricted to in-frame clones and leaves out a portion. The table records tens of thousands of clones, roughly 78% of them present only once. Specimen: CD4+ or CD8+ T cells sorted from blood, collected in a trial of the OX40 agonist ivuxolimab. All receptors come from an adult with an advanced solid tumor such as melanoma, head and neck, liver or kidney cancer.

The CDR3 here is CASSVGGAIGEQYF. DNA of the CDR3: TGTGCCAGCAGTGTAGGGGGCGCAATTGGGGAGCAGTACTTC. The chain couples TRBV5-4 to TRBJ2-7; 7 bases fit TRBD1. V was pared by 5 bases and J by 7 bases, with 12 bases of the junction left unmatched. The CDR3 sequence is 14 residues long. Per the germline V gene, CDR1 is SGHNT and CDR2 is YYREEE (reference sequence).

As regards this clone: One end of the junction does not line up with germline, which may come from a read error. The genes are TRBV4-1 and TRBJ2-7; D is undetermined. The CDR3 contains 11 residues. CDR1 and CDR2 (germline): MGHRA, YSYEKL. This CDR3 is CASSQGNEQYF. The CDR3 nucleotides are TGTGCCAGCAGCCAAGGCAACGAGCAGTACTTC.

The chain carries TRBV7-2 and TRBJ1-2, with TRBD1 matching over 9 bases. Trimming at V came to 0 bases and at J to 5 bases, leaving 4 bases not matched to a gene. The CDR3 is made up of 15 amino acids. Germline values: CDR1 SGHTA, CDR2 FQGNSA. The CDR3 bases are TGTGCCAGCAGCTTAGCGCTAGGACAGGGGTATGGCTACACCTTC. Translation: CASSLALGQGYGYTF.

The chain recombines TRBV19 with TRBJ1-6, with 7 bases that match TRBD1. Germline loops: CDR1 LNHDA, CDR2 SQIVND (reference sequence). The CDR3 is made up of 16 amino acids. With 4 bases clipped from V and 9 bases from J, the junction kept 12 bases outside the gene matches. The CDR3 DNA sequence: TGTGCCAGTAGTAATGGAAGGGGGGACAGATCTTCACCCCTCCACTTT. As protein: CASSNGRGDRSSPLHF.

The sample holds a few counts of this clone. The chain links TRBV19 to TRBJ1-2; 7 bases are shared with TRBD1. The CDR3 totals 13 residues. Germline assignment: CDR1 LNHDA and CDR2 SQIVND (reference sequence). J gave up 2 bases and V 5 bases, and 2 bases lay outside the gene matches. The CDR3 sequence: CASSPGQNYGYTF. CDR3 nucleotides: TGTGCCAGTAGTCCGGGACAGAACTATGGCTACACCTTC.

The chain is built from TRBV29-1 and TRBJ1-1; 9 bases match TRBD1. Germline lookup yields CDR1 SQVTM and CDR2 ANQGSEA. There are 15 residues in the CDR3. J was trimmed by 0 bases and V by 6 bases; bases with no gene match: 8. The CDR3, as DNA: TGCAGCGTCGGGACAGGGCTGGTTATGAACACTGAAGCTTTCTTT. Translation: CSVGTGLVMNTEAFF.

The chain joins TRBV11-3 to TRBJ2-1; 7 bases map to TRBD1. Germline V gives CDR1 SGHNT, CDR2 YENEEA. Germline trimming cut 1 base from V and 6 bases from J; bases unmatched to any gene: 6. The CDR3 runs to 15 residues. The CDR3 loop is CASSLGGGAFNEQFF. CDR3 in DNA: TGTGCCAGCAGCTTAGGAGGGGGCGCGTTCAATGAGCAGTTCTTC.

The gene calls are TRBV27 and TRBJ1-3, with D uncertain. Germline loops: CDR1 MNHEY, CDR2 SMNVEV (reference sequence). CDR3 size: 18 residues. The V end lost 1 base, the J end lost 0 bases, and 16 bases lay between the germline ends. CDR3 residues: CASSLFSTGSTSGNTIYF. CDR3 coding DNA: TGTGCCAGCAGTTTATTCTCGACGGGAAGCACCTCTGGAAACACCATATATTTT.

The CDR3 loop reads CAIGTGSAAEQYF. For the CDR3, the DNA is TGTGCCATCGGGACAGGGAGCGCCGCCGAGCAGTACTTC. The chain carries TRBV6-5 and TRBJ2-7; TRBD1 matches 9 bases. Germline lookup yields CDR1 MNHEY and CDR2 SVGAGI. This CDR3 contains 13 residues. With V trimmed by 10 bases and J by 6 bases, 10 bases remained unmatched.

Here the CDR3 reads CASSLSSGGNKWGEKLFF. CDR3 in DNA: TGTGCCAGCAGCTTATCCTCAGGTGGGAACAAATGGGGTGAAAAACTGTTTTTT. J is TRBJ1-4 and V is TRBV13; unclear D gene. The V end lost 2 bases, the J end lost 7 bases, and 23 bases lay between the germline ends. CDR1 PRHDT and CDR2 FYEKMQ come from the germline V gene (reference sequence). The CDR3 length is 18 residues.

CDR3 bases: TGTGCCAGCGCCGTAGACAATGAGCAGTTCTTC. Residues: CASAVDNEQFF. The gene calls are TRBV19 and TRBJ2-1; D gene unclear. The CDR3 sequence is 11 residues long. Per germline, CDR1 LNHDA and CDR2 SQIVND (reference sequence). The ends were cut back, 9 bases at V and 5 bases at J, with 8 bases in the middle.

The chain is built from TRBV9 and TRBJ2-1, with a tentative D call TRBD2 (6 bases). CDR1 and CDR2 from the germline V gene are SGDLS and YYNGEE. CDR3 size: 15 residues. Trimming removed 3 bases at V and 5 bases at J, with 15 bases between. CDR3 region: CASSAWAGTHNEQFF. CDR3 DNA sequence: TGTGCCAGCAGCGCCTGGGCGGGGACCCACAATGAGCAGTTCTTC.

This chain links TRBV10-2 with TRBJ2-1; weak D call: TRBD1 (6 bases). The CDR3 is 13 residues long. Germline V gene data show CDR1 as WSHSY and CDR2 as SAAADI. Trimming cost V 3 bases and J 15 bases, with 18 bases left between them. CDR3 sequence (DNA): TGCGCCAGCAGTGAAGCCACAGGGTTTTTCGGGTTCTTC. Translated: CASSEATGFFGFF.

This chain joins TRBV7-2 and TRBJ2-5; D remains ambiguous. The germline gives CDR1 SGHTA, CDR2 FQGNSA. CDR3 length: 12 residues. The V and J ends lost 4 bases and 7 bases respectively, with 10 bases between them. CDR3 loop: CASSSAVGTQYF. The CDR3 DNA sequence: TGTGCCAGCAGCTCCGCCGTGGGGACCCAGTACTTC. Filled out from reference TRBV7-2 and TRBJ2-5, the complete variable domain reads GAGVSQSPSNKVTEKGKDVELRCDPISGHTALYWYRQSLGQGLEFLIYFQGNSAPDKSGLPSDRFSAERTGGSVSTLTIQRTQQEDSAVYLCASSSAVGTQYFGPGTRLLVL.

The count of this clone is one. V and J are TRBV6-1 and TRBJ2-3; D remains ambiguous. Per germline, CDR1 MNHNS and CDR2 SASEGT. V was cut by 3 bases and J by 4 bases, with 17 bases left in between. The CDR3 is 16 amino acids. The CDR3 reads CASSDPTLSLADTQYF. CDR3 bases: TGTGCCAGCAGTGACCCGACTTTGTCTCTGGCAGATACGCAGTATTTT.

The chain joins TRBV10-3 to TRBJ2-3; TRBD2 agrees at 11 bases. There are 16 residues in the CDR3. V trimming: 3 bases; J trimming: 4 bases; junction bases outside the gene matches: 6. CDR1 and CDR2 (germline): ENHRY, SYGVKD. This CDR3 is CAISDSLAGVADTQYF. CDR3 bases: TGTGCCATCAGTGATTCACTAGCGGGAGTTGCAGATACGCAGTATTTT.

V and J are TRBV27 and TRBJ2-3; TRBD2 matches 15 bases. V dropped 5 bases and J dropped 2; count of bases not matched to a gene: 5. The CDR3 length is 17 residues. Germline assignment: CDR1 MNHEY and CDR2 SMNVEV (reference sequence). CDR3 bases: TGTGCCAGCAGTACTCGGACTAGCGGGAGGGCCACAGATACGCAGTATTTT. Translation gives CASSTRTSGRATDTQYF.

The chain has TRBV6-5 and TRBJ1-1; a weak D match, TRBD1 (5 bases). The ends were cut back, 10 bases at V and 7 bases at J, with 16 bases in the middle. The CDR3 spans 12 residues. Germline values: CDR1 MNHEY, CDR2 SVGAGI. The CDR3 loop reads CATTRRGSEAFF. CDR3 nucleotide sequence: TGTGCCACGACACGACGGGGGAGTGAAGCTTTCTTT.

V and J are TRBV6-5 and TRBJ1-2, with a possible D match to TRBD1 (5 bases). Trimming removed 8 bases from V and 7 bases from J, with 20 bases in between. CDR1 and CDR2 from the germline V gene are MNHEY and SVGAGI. The CDR3 has 14 amino acids. This CDR3 reads CASQSSSGGFGYTF. The CDR3, as DNA: TGTGCCAGCCAATCCTCGTCTGGGGGTTTTGGCTACACCTTC.

The chain links TRBV4-3 to TRBJ2-2, with D unresolved. CDR3 length: 16 residues. V lost 0 bases to trimming and J lost 1 base, with 9 bases between them. Germline CDR1 is LGHNA and CDR2 is YSLEER. CDR3 bases: TGCGCCAGCAGCCAAGATAGGCAGCTGAACACCGGGGAGCTGTTTTTT. Translation gives CASSQDRQLNTGELFF.

The rearrangement joins TRBV18 to TRBJ1-2; D not resolved. V shed 2 bases and J shed 0 bases, with 10 bases lying between them. The CDR3 loop spans 15 amino acids. The V gene's germline CDR1 is KGHSH and CDR2 LQKENI. The CDR3 loop is CASSPITASNYGYTF. The CDR3 nucleotides are TGTGCCAGCTCACCAATAACCGCGTCTAACTATGGCTACACCTTC.

The J gene is TRBJ2-7, the V gene TRBV27; 11 nucleotides line up with TRBD2. V trimming: 3 bases; J trimming: 0 bases; junction bases outside the gene matches: 10. The germline V gene encodes CDR1 MNHEY and CDR2 SMNVEV (reference sequence). The CDR3 runs to 18 residues. The CDR3 reads CASSFPPPTSGASYEQYF. The DNA of the CDR3 is TGTGCCAGCAGTTTCCCACCTCCGACTAGCGGGGCCTCCTACGAGCAGTACTTC.

J is TRBJ1-1 and V is TRBV5-5; weak D call: TRBD1 (5 bases). V was pared by 0 bases and J by 7 bases, with 7 bases between. The CDR3 extends over 12 amino acids. Germline CDR1 and CDR2: SGHKS and YYEKEE (reference sequence). CDR3 in amino acids: CASSLGQLEAFF. The CDR3 bases are TGTGCCAGCAGCTTGGGACAGCTTGAAGCTTTCTTT.

This clone occurred once. The chain employs TRBV7-8 and TRBJ1-2; D may be TRBD1 (6 bases). Trimming left V 0 bases short and J 6 bases short, with 17 bases between. The CDR3 runs 16 residues. Germline V gene lookup returns CDR1 SGHVS and CDR2 FQNEAQ. CDR3 nucleotides: TGTGCCAGCAGCTTAGCCCCTGGGGGGCGCGGGCATGGCTACACCTTC. Its protein is CASSLAPGGRGHGYTF.

This clone was detected a few times. The gene calls are TRBV9 and TRBJ2-2; 11 positions match TRBD1. The CDR3 runs to 17 residues. CDR1 and CDR2 from the germline V gene are SGDLS and YYNGEE. J lost 3 bases, V lost 0 bases, and 4 bases had no gene match. The CDR3 nucleotides read TGTGCCAGCAGCGTAGGACCGGGACAGGGGGACACCGGGGAGCTGTTTTTT. Its protein product is CASSVGPGQGDTGELFF.